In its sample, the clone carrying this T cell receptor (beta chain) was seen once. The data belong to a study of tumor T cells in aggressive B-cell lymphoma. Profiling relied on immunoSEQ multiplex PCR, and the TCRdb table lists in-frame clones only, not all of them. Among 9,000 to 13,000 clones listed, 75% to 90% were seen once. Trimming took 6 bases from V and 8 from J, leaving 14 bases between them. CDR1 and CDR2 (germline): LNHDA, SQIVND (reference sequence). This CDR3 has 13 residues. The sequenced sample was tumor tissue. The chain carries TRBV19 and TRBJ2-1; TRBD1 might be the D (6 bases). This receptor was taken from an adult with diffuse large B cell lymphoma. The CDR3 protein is CASRGNRDHEQFF. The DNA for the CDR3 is TGTGCCAGTAGGGGGAACAGGGATCATGAGCAGTTCTTC.